The clone carrying this T cell receptor (beta chain) was counted between two and nine times. This entry is derived from a study of T-cell memory formation after mild COVID-19. After 5'RACE with constant-segment primers, TCR alpha and TCR beta cDNA libraries carrying sample barcodes and UMIs were obtained. TCRdb reprocessed the 5' RACE reads with MiXCR, giving one entry per CDR3 protein. This sample yields about 49,000 distinct CDR3 sequences, of which 25% to 35% are seen a single time; approximately 40% belongs to the top ten. CDR1 is MNHNY, CDR2 SVGAGI, per germline (reference sequence). V was trimmed by 2 bases and J by 0 bases, leaving 14 bases between them. The CDR3 spans 16 residues.

The gene calls are TRBV6-6 and TRBJ2-7; D gene ambiguous. This clonotype was obtained from a young man who had mild COVID-19 (a few samples of this study predate the infection). Cell type and time point are not known. Sequencing was performed on PBMCs or a T cell subset sorted from them (not recorded which). The CDR3 coding sequence is TGTGCCAGCAGTTACCACCGGCAAAGGAGCTCCTACGAGCAGTACGTC. As protein: CASSYHRQRSSYEQYV.